Below, 27 T cell receptor beta chains from the same sample are listed, as sequenced in a study of monozygotic twins with inflammatory bowel disease. TCRdb reprocessed the 5' RACE reads and reports one entry per CDR3 protein, with no DNA. The sample table includes about 380,000 distinct CDR3 sequences. The sample consisted of blood. The receptors come from a human donor with ulcerative colitis or Crohn's disease, or a healthy co-twin of an affected twin (not recorded which).

The V and J genes are TRBV27 and TRBJ1-6. Germline loops: CDR1 MNHEY, CDR2 SMNVEV (reference sequence). This CDR3 is built from 13 residues. The CDR3 region is CASSLRRISPLHF.

The chain carries TRBV7-9 and TRBJ1-1. The CDR3 length is 14 residues. CDR1 SEHNR and CDR2 FQNEAQ come from the germline V gene (reference sequence). The CDR3 is CASSLRWGNTEAFF.

V gene TRBV12-3 or TRBV12-4 combines with J gene TRBJ2-2; without DNA, the TCRdb call of TRBD2 cannot be checked. This CDR3 has 16 amino acids. The CDR3: CASSRIAGENTGELFF.

This sequence joins TRBV3-1 and TRBJ2-5; TCRdb proposes TRBD2, but this gene call is untestable without DNA. The CDR3 runs to 15 residues. CDR1 and CDR2 (germline): LGHDT, YNNKEL (reference sequence). CDR3 residues: CASSKLAGEQETQYF.

The genes are TRBV5-1 and TRBJ1-2; TCRdb proposes TRBD1, but this gene call is untestable without DNA. Germline V lookup: CDR1 SGHRS, CDR2 YFSETQ. The CDR3 is made up of 14 amino acids. The CDR3 here is CASSSGQFNYGYTF.

The chain joins TRBV12-3 or TRBV12-4 to TRBJ2-7; checking the TCRdb D call of TRBD1 is not possible without DNA. The length of the CDR3 is 15 residues. CDR3: CASSFIGGGPYEQYF.

This chain links TRBV12-3 or TRBV12-4 with TRBJ1-4; no DNA is available, so the TRBD1 call from TCRdb remains unchecked. The CDR3 is made up of 13 amino acids. CDR3 residues: CASRRHLNEKLFF.

The CDR3 sequence: CASSLGGGGLYEQYF. The chain is built from TRBV7-2 and TRBJ2-7; the TCRdb D gene call, TRBD1, has no DNA to confirm it. Per germline, CDR1 SGHTA and CDR2 FQGNSA. The CDR3 contains 15 residues.

The V gene is TRBV6-2 or TRBV6-3, the J gene TRBJ2-4; TCRdb's assignment of TRBD1 cannot be checked, as there is no DNA. The CDR3 consists of 16 residues. Per the germline V gene, CDR1 is MNHEY and CDR2 is SVGEGT. Here the CDR3 reads CASSSHPGTGRGIQYF.

The genes are TRBV4-1 and TRBJ2-7; TCRdb names TRBD2, which stays unverified in the absence of DNA. The CDR3 loop spans 15 amino acids. CDR1 and CDR2 (germline): MGHRA, YSYEKL. CDR3 sequence reads: CASSLAGLTGYEQYF.

The V call is TRBV7-2, the J call TRBJ2-3. CDR1 SGHTA and CDR2 FQGNSA come from the germline V gene. CDR3 size: 15 residues. CDR3 amino acids: CASSLNGLRDDTQYF.

The chain has TRBV24-1 and TRBJ2-7. Germline-derived CDR1 and CDR2 are KGHDR and SFDVKD. This CDR3 is 16 amino acids long. CDR3 amino acids: CATSHHVDRGSYEQYF.

The chain couples TRBV11-2 to TRBJ2-2; as DNA is missing, the TRBD1 call by TCRdb cannot be tested. The CDR3 runs to 17 residues. Per germline, CDR1 SGHAT and CDR2 FQNNGV. The CDR3 reads CASTLDRDTWGTGELFF.

CDR3: CATSTLRGLSYEQYF. The chain joins TRBV15 to TRBJ2-7; the D call from TCRdb, TRBD2, cannot be confirmed without DNA. Germline V gene sequence: CDR1 LNHNV, CDR2 YYDKDF (reference sequence). This CDR3 is 15 amino acids long.

This rearrangement joins TRBV29-1 to TRBJ2-2; lacking DNA, the TRBD1 call made by TCRdb goes unchecked. Per germline, CDR1 SQVTM and CDR2 ANQGSEA. The CDR3 covers 14 residues. The CDR3 spells CSVAVTGDTGELFF.

The chain uses TRBV20-1 and TRBJ1-2. Germline lookup yields CDR1 DFQATT and CDR2 SNEGSKA (reference sequence). This CDR3 is built from 15 residues. Here the CDR3 reads CSARGVGGLDYGYTF.

This rearrangement joins TRBV3-1 to TRBJ2-5; TCRdb proposes TRBD1, but this gene call is untestable without DNA. Germline CDR1 LGHDT, CDR2 YNNKEL (reference sequence). There are 14 residues in the CDR3. The CDR3 reads CASSQGPLEETQYF.

The chain uses TRBV4-1 and TRBJ2-1; TCRdb lists TRBD2, though no DNA is available to test this call. The CDR3 is 13 residues long. Germline CDR1 reads MGHRA; CDR2 reads YSYEKL. The CDR3 reads CASSHRAQGEQFF.

The chain links TRBV20-1 to TRBJ2-7; TCRdb designates TRBD1, a call that cannot be tested without DNA. The germline V gene encodes CDR1 DFQATT and CDR2 SNEGSKA (reference sequence). The CDR3 is made up of 13 amino acids. CDR3 residues: CSASRGSAYEQYF.

V usage is TRBV11-2 and J usage is TRBJ2-7; TCRdb indicates TRBD1, and absent DNA this call remains unverified. CDR1 SGHAT and CDR2 FQNNGV come from the germline V gene. This CDR3 comprises 19 residues. This CDR3 reads CASSLLGAGAAYSSYEQYF. The full variable domain, in which reference TRBV11-2 and TRBJ2-7 provide the parts outside the CDR3, is EAGVAQSPRYKIIEKRQSVAFWCNPISGHATLYWYQQILGQGPKLLIQFQNNGVVDDSQLPKDRFSAERLKGVDSTLKIQPAKLEDSAVYLCASSLLGAGAAYSSYEQYFGPGTRLTVT.

The V call is TRBV20-1, the J call TRBJ1-5; TCRdb indicates TRBD1, and absent DNA this call remains unverified. The CDR3 sequence is 17 residues long. Germline V gene data show CDR1 as DFQATT and CDR2 as SNEGSKA (reference sequence). The CDR3 loop is CSARATGGRGGNQPQHF.

The chain employs TRBV3-1 and TRBJ2-3. Germline CDR1 is LGHDT and CDR2 is YNNKEL (reference sequence). The CDR3 has 14 residues. CDR3 sequence reads: CASSQDLRPDTQYF.

The rearrangement links TRBV6-5 to TRBJ1-2. CDR3 length equals 14 residues. CDR1 MNHEY and CDR2 SVGAGI come from the germline V gene. CDR3 residues: CASSYSEGNYGYTF.

The chain is built from TRBV6-5 and TRBJ2-7; with no DNA, the TCRdb D assignment of TRBD1 cannot be verified. This CDR3 comprises 16 residues. CDR1 is MNHEY and CDR2 is SVGAGI in the germline V gene. The CDR3: CASSDSPGQGNYEQYF.

The CDR3 reads CASSYPEGLYEQYF. The chain carries TRBV6-6 and TRBJ2-7. CDR3 size: 14 residues. Looked up from germline, CDR1 is MNHNY and CDR2 is SVGAGI (reference sequence).

The gene calls are TRBV20-1 and TRBJ1-5. From germline, CDR1 is DFQATT and CDR2 SNEGSKA (reference sequence). The CDR3 covers 12 residues. The CDR3 here is CSATERNQPQHF.

The V call is TRBV12-3 or TRBV12-4, the J call TRBJ2-2; absent DNA, TCRdb's TRBD1 call cannot be checked. This CDR3 has 20 residues. Here the CDR3 reads CASSSQVPGQGPANTGELFF.